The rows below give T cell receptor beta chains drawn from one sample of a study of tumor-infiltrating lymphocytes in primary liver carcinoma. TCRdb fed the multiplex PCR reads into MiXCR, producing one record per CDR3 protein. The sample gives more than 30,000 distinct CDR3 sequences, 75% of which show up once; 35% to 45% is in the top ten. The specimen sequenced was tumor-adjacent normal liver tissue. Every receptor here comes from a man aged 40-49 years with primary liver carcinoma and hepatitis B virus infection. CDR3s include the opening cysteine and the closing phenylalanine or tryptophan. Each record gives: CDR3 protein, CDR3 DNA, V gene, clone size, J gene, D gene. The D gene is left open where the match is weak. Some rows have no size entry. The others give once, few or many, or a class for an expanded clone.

CDR3aa: CASSHGGEWYTEAFF; CDR3nt: TGTGCCAGCAGCCATGGCGGTGAGTGGTACACTGAAGCTTTCTTT; v_gene: TRBV5-5; abundance: few; j_gene: TRBJ1-1; d_gene: NA
CDR3aa: CASSLGLAGGYEQYF; CDR3nt: TGTGCCAGCAGTTTAGGACTAGCGGGTGGGTACGAGCAGTACTTC; v_gene: TRBV12-3/TRBV12-4; abundance: many; j_gene: TRBJ2-7; d_gene: TRBD2
CDR3aa: CASSEGQRNEKLLF; CDR3nt: TGCGCAAGCAGCGAGGGACAGAGGAATGAAAAACTGCTTTTT; v_gene: TRBV5-1; abundance: NA; j_gene: TRBJ1-4; d_gene: TRBD1
CDR3aa: CAGSRRSAGNTDTQYF; CDR3nt: TGTGCCGGCAGTAGAAGAAGTGCGGGGAACACAGATACGCAGTATTTT; v_gene: TRBV11-2; abundance: once; j_gene: TRBJ2-3; d_gene: NA
CDR3aa: CSVAEISRVNEQFF; CDR3nt: TGCAGCGTTGCGGAGATTTCGAGAGTCAATGAGCAGTTCTTC; v_gene: TRBV29-1; abundance: NA; j_gene: TRBJ2-1; d_gene: NA
CDR3aa: CTSMSSGRMYEQYF; CDR3nt: TGTACCAGCATGAGTAGCGGGAGGATGTACGAGCAGTACTTC; v_gene: TRBV6-2/TRBV6-3; abundance: NA; j_gene: TRBJ2-7; d_gene: TRBD2
CDR3aa: CTSSLDLGVTQPQRF; CDR3nt: TGTACCAGCAGCTTAGATCTGGGGGTGACTCAGCCCCAGCGTTTT; v_gene: TRBV11-3; abundance: NA; j_gene: TRBJ1-5; d_gene: NA
CDR3aa: CASSLVVNTRYF; CDR3nt: TGTGCCAGCAGCTTAGTGGTCAATACGCGGTATTTT; v_gene: TRBV11-2; abundance: NA; j_gene: TRBJ2-3; d_gene: NA
CDR3aa: CATRVPSGQYF; CDR3nt: TGTGCCACCCGGGTACCTAGCGGGCAGTACTTC; v_gene: TRBV10-3; abundance: NA; j_gene: TRBJ2-7; d_gene: TRBD2
CDR3aa: CANSPVGLVPGTHYF; CDR3nt: TGTGCTAACAGCCCCGTCGGGCTAGTCCCAGGGACCCATTACTTC; v_gene: TRBV11-2; abundance: NA; j_gene: TRBJ2-5; d_gene: NA
CDR3aa: CSVVVGGSGKNIQYF; CDR3nt: TGCAGCGTTGTCGTGGGAGGCAGTGGCAAAAACATTCAGTACTTC; v_gene: TRBV29-1; abundance: NA; j_gene: TRBJ2-4; d_gene: NA
CDR3aa: CASSDISGRSNTDTQYF; CDR3nt: TGTGCCAGCAGTGACATCAGCGGGAGGTCCAACACAGATACGCAGTATTTT; v_gene: TRBV2; abundance: many; j_gene: TRBJ2-3; d_gene: TRBD2
CDR3aa: CASGEDAGAVYNEQFF; CDR3nt: TGTGCCAGCGGTGAAGATGCGGGGGCGGTCTACAATGAGCAGTTCTTT; v_gene: TRBV6-1; abundance: few; j_gene: TRBJ2-1; d_gene: NA
CDR3aa: CTSSYSGETGDEQFF; CDR3nt: TGTACCAGCAGTTACTCTGGAGAGACGGGAGATGAGCAGTTCTTC; v_gene: TRBV6-6; abundance: few; j_gene: TRBJ2-1; d_gene: NA
CDR3aa: CASSGDRGFSNEQFF; CDR3nt: TGTGCCAGCAGTGGGGACAGGGGGTTTAGCAATGAGCAGTTCTTC; v_gene: TRBV6-1; abundance: NA; j_gene: TRBJ2-1; d_gene: TRBD1
CDR3aa: CASSPHVRVRTLSGNTIYF; CDR3nt: TGCGCCAGCAGCCCGCATGTCCGGGTCAGAACCCTCTCTGGAAACACCATATATTTT; v_gene: TRBV4-1; abundance: NA; j_gene: TRBJ1-3; d_gene: NA
CDR3aa: CASSLVGGSSHTQYF; CDR3nt: TGTGCCAGCAGCTTGGTAGGGGGATCATCTCATACGCAGTATTTT; v_gene: TRBV11-2; abundance: NA; j_gene: TRBJ2-3; d_gene: NA
CDR3aa: CSAMTPGTGTPYEQYF; CDR3nt: TGCAGCGCCATGACACCTGGGACGGGCACTCCATATGAGCAGTACTTC; v_gene: TRBV29-1; abundance: NA; j_gene: TRBJ2-7; d_gene: NA
CDR3aa: CVISSDPTSHEQFF; CDR3nt: TGTGTCATCAGCTCCGACCCGACTAGCCATGAGCAGTTCTTC; v_gene: TRBV6-2/TRBV6-3; abundance: NA; j_gene: TRBJ2-1; d_gene: TRBD2
CDR3aa: CSIEDSSPSYEQYF; CDR3nt: TGCAGCATTGAGGACTCCTCTCCTTCCTACGAGCAGTACTTC; v_gene: TRBV29-1; abundance: NA; j_gene: TRBJ2-7; d_gene: NA
CDR3aa: CASCRTSGNIGELFF; CDR3nt: TGTGCCAGTTGCCGGACTAGCGGGAATATCGGGGAGCTGTTTTTT; v_gene: TRBV5-4; abundance: NA; j_gene: TRBJ2-2; d_gene: TRBD2
CDR3aa: CAWSVQRGGPRQFF; CDR3nt: TGTGCCTGGAGTGTACAGCGGGGGGGGCCCCGACAGTTCTTC; v_gene: TRBV30; abundance: many; j_gene: TRBJ2-1; d_gene: TRBD2
CDR3aa: CASSEDLGSGGYTF; CDR3nt: TGTGCCAGCAGTGAAGATCTGGGGAGCGGTGGCTACACCTTC; v_gene: TRBV2; abundance: many; j_gene: TRBJ1-2; d_gene: NA